This TCR beta chain was profiled in a study of long-term antiretroviral therapy in people with HIV. The assay, immunoSEQ v3.0, was run at survey level. The repertoire was sequenced with immunoSEQ multiplex PCR; TCRdb's copy has only in-frame clones and lacks some. The data show around 21,000 clones, around 81% seen once. This CDR3 is 14 amino acids long. V gave up 4 bases and J gave up 4 bases; unmatched junction bases: 5. Germline CDR1 is SGDLS and CDR2 is YYNGEE. The J gene is TRBJ2-5, the V gene TRBV9, with TRBD2 matching over 9 bases. Here the sequenced sample was unsorted PBMCs, taken 0.1 years before starting antiretroviral therapy. This sequence originates from a man aged 35 to 55 with HIV. Here the CDR3 DNA reads TGTGCCAGCAGCCCAGCGGGAGGTATAGAGACCCAGTACTTC. Its protein product is CASSPAGGIETQYF.